The entry below describes one T cell receptor beta chain. The data are from a study of blood T cell repertoires in COVID-19. Study in general: Some COVID-19 samples were acute and others convalescent; all came from the United States, Italy and Spain. PBMCs, B-cell-depleted T cells, or T cells provided the cDNA or gDNA that made up the material.

The CDR3 is 12 residues long. V was clipped by 1 base and J by 8 bases, with 8 bases between them. Original data processing: By means of reference gene primer amplification, nucleated cell counts were estimated. Data came from immunoSEQ multiplex PCR; TCRdb stores just in-frame clones and leaves some out. Clone size and the V and J calls come from that table; the DNA yielded D and trimming. Altogether 140,000 to 150,000 clones are present, 85% being singletons, with the ten largest covering 3%. The sequence was obtained from a woman aged 40 to 49 with active or convalescent COVID-19. The rearrangement links TRBV12-3 or TRBV12-4 to TRBJ1-2; D call uncertain. Sequenced: peripheral blood. DNA of the CDR3: TGTGCCAGCAGTTTAGTCAATGGCGGCTACACCTTC. It translates to CASSLVNGGYTF.